In its sample, the clone carrying this T cell receptor (beta chain) was seen a few times. Its antigen remains unidentified. This specimen belongs to a study of response to subunit inactivated influenza vaccine. Broader study findings: Every seasonal influenza vaccination brings in few new T cells, the authors suggested.

In TCRdb, the RT-PCR reads were re-called with MiXCR into one record per CDR3 protein. The sample records 610,000 or so distinct CDR3 sequences, roughly 15% being singletons. The length of the CDR3 is 14 residues. The germline V gene encodes CDR1 MDHEN and CDR2 SYDVKM. V shed 1 base, J shed 9 bases, and the junction held 4 bases outside the gene matches. The chain combines TRBV28 with TRBJ2-1; 9 bases are shared with TRBD2. The input for sequencing was PBMCs from blood, taken approximately 12 days after vaccination. The clonotype originates from a man aged 45-65 years who received an inactivated influenza vaccine. The CDR3 DNA follows: TGTGCCAGCAGTTTATCGCGGGAGGGCCTTGAGCAGTTCTTC. Residues: CASSLSREGLEQFF.